The 6 T cell receptor beta chains given below trace back to one sample, sequenced in a study of T cells in Graves' hyperthyroidism and ophthalmopathy. Regions amplified from RNA transcripts were the TCR beta CDR3 regions. Researchers ran a first-round RT-PCR on the TCR CDR3 using the HTBI primer set. Each CDR3 protein gets one entry after TCRdb re-called the multiplex PCR reads with MiXCR. Among hundreds of thousands of distinct CDR3 sequences listed, about 45% were seen once. Sequences were obtained from peripheral blood or thyroid tissue (not recorded which). The receptor set was obtained from a young woman with Graves' hyperthyroidism.

This clonotype was counted between two and nine times. The chain is built from TRBV5-1 and TRBJ1-2; 7 nucleotides match TRBD1. Losses at the gene ends were 4 bases for V and 4 bases for J; bases not matched to a gene: 10. Looked up from germline, CDR1 is SGHRS and CDR2 is YFSETQ. The CDR3 covers 15 residues. The CDR3 sequence: CASSGNRGSGYGYTF. The CDR3 DNA reads TGCGCCAGCAGCGGAAACAGGGGTTCGGGCTATGGCTACACCTTC.

The gene calls are TRBV15 and TRBJ1-2; D unresolved. The CDR3 is 13 amino acids. Trimming stripped 5 bases from V and 4 bases from J, with 11 bases between. Germline lookup yields CDR1 LNHNV and CDR2 YYDKDF (reference sequence). CDR3 DNA: TGTGCCACCAGCTCTCCGGGTCTCTATGGCTACACCTTC. Its protein is CATSSPGLYGYTF.

This clonotype was detected only once. A much bigger clone sits one base away, suggesting this may be a read error. The chain couples TRBV9 to TRBJ1-6; maybe TRBD1 (5 bases). The CDR3 runs 14 residues. Germline CDR1 SGDLS, CDR2 YYNGEE. Trimming left V 4 bases short and J 7 bases short, with 12 bases between. The CDR3 DNA is TGTGCCAGCAGCATCTGGGGACTCAATTCACCCCTCCACTTT. Encoded protein: CASSIWGLNSPLHF.

This chain uses TRBV29-1 with TRBJ1-1; the D gene is possibly TRBD1 (5 bases). The CDR3 is 12 residues long. Germline V gene data show CDR1 as SQVTM and CDR2 as ANQGSEA. Trimming pared 3 bases from V and 6 bases from J, leaving 11 bases between. The CDR3 coding sequence is TGCAGCGTTGAGAACAGGAGCCCTGAAGCTTTCTTT. As protein: CSVENRSPEAFF.

This clonotype was observed many times. This chain uses TRBV25-1 with TRBJ1-5; D gene unclear. Germline loops: CDR1 MGHDK, CDR2 SYGVNS. V lost 4 bases to trimming and J lost 3 bases, with 7 bases between them. The CDR3 has 13 amino acids. CDR3 nucleotide sequence: TGTGCCAGCAGTGCTGCGGACAATCAGCCCCAGCATTTT. Translating gives CASSAADNQPQHF.

The J gene is TRBJ2-7, the V gene TRBV20-1; D is perhaps TRBD1 (6 bases). Trimming shortened V by 4 bases and J by 4 bases, and 17 bases separated the two germline ends. Germline assignment: CDR1 DFQATT and CDR2 SNEGSKA (reference sequence). The length of the CDR3 is 14 residues. The CDR3 spells CSAIAGTFTYEQYF. CDR3 DNA sequence: TGCAGTGCTATTGCCGGGACATTTACTTACGAGCAGTACTTC.